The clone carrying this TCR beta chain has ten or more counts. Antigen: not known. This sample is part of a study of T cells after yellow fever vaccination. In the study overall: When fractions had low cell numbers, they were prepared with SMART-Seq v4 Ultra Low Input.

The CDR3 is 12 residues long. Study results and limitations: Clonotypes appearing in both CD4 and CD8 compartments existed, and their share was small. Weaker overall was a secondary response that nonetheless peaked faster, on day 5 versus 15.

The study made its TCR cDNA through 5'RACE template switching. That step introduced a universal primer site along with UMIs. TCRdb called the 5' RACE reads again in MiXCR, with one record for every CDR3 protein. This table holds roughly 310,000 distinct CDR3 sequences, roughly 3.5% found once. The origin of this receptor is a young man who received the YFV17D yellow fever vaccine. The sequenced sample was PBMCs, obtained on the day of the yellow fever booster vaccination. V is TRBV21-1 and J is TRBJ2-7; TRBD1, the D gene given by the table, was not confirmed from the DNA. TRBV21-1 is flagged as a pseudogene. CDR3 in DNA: TGTGCCAGCAGCTTACAGGGGAACGAGCAGTACGTC. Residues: CASSLQGNEQYV.